The T cell receptor (beta chain) under discussion was sequenced for a study of blood T cells in healthy people across ages. This CDR3 has 16 residues. Germline CDR1 reads DFQATT; CDR2 reads SNEGSKA (reference sequence). The V gene end was trimmed by 3 bases and the J gene end by 2 bases; junction bases not matched to a gene: 10. Using a J-beta primer mix together with a sample-barcoded 5' primer, a second PCR was run for about 6 to 11 cycles. Every cDNA was tagged by a template-switch adaptor with 12 random nucleotides. TCRdb re-called the 5' RACE reads with MiXCR, one entry per CDR3 protein. The sample gives 450,000 to 700,000 distinct CDR3 sequences, 25% to 30% of which show up once; around 20% is in the top ten. In this sample, this clonotype turned up a few times. What it binds is unknown. General observations from the study: Per million T cells, TCR beta diversity dropped about linearly as age rose.

Sample donors were healthy Caucasian individuals that came from Russia, aged roughly 6 to 100. Samples each yielded at least 6 micrograms of total RNA. The receptor was derived from a woman in her 70s in good health. The material sequenced was blood. The chain is built from TRBV20-1 and TRBJ1-5; 7 nucleotides align to TRBD1. The CDR3, as DNA: TGCAGTGCTAGGAGGCAGGGGGGAAGAGGCAATCAGCCCCAGCATTTT. It specifies CSARRQGGRGNQPQHF.